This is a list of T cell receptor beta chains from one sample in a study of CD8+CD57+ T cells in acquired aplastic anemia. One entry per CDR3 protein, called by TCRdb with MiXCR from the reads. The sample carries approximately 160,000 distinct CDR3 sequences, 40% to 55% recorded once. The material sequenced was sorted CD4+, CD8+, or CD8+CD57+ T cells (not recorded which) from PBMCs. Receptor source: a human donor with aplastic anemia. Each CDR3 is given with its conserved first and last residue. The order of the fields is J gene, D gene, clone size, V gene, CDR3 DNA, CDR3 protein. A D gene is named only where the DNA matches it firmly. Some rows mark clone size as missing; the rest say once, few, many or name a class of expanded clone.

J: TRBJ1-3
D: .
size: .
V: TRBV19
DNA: TGTGCCAGTACGCAGAACTCTGGAAACACCATATATTTT
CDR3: CASTQNSGNTIYF

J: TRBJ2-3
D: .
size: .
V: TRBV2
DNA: TGTGCCAGCAACGGGGAGAGCACAGATACGCAGTATTTT
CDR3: CASNGESTDTQYF

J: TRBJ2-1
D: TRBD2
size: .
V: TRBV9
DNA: TGTGCCAGCAGCGTAGGAAGTGGGGGGGCCTACAATGAGCAGTTCTTC
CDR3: CASSVGSGGAYNEQFF

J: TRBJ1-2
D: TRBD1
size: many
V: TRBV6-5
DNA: TGTGCCAGCAGTTACTCCGTGACAGGGAAGAATGGCTACACCTTC
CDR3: CASSYSVTGKNGYTF

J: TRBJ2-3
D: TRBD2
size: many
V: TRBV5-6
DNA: TGTGCCAGCAGCTCCCTAGCGGGGGGCACAGATACGCAGTATTTT
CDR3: CASSSLAGGTDTQYF

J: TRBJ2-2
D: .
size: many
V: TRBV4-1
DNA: TGCGCCAGCAGCCCCACCGGACAGTTGACCGGGGAGCTGTTTTTT
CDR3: CASSPTGQLTGELFF

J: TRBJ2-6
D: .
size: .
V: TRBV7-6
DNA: TGTGCCAGCAGCTTAGCAGGGGGAGCTGGGGCCAACGTCCTGACTTTC
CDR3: CASSLAGGAGANVLTF

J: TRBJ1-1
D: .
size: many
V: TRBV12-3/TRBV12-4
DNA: TGTGCCACCGGACTCCTACACCAGGCTTTCTTT
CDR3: CATGLLHQAFF

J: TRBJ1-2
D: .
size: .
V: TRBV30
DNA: TGTGCCTGGAGTGGAAACTCGGCAGGGGACCTAAACTATGGCTACACCTTC
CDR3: CAWSGNSAGDLNYGYTF

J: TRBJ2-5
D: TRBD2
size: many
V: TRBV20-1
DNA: TGCAGTGCTAGAGATCGGGGGGGACGTATGACCCAGTACTTC
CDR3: CSARDRGGRMTQYF

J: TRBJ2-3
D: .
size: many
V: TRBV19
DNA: TGTGCCAGTAGTACAGGGGGGTCTAGCACAGATACGCAGTATTTT
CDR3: CASSTGGSSTDTQYF

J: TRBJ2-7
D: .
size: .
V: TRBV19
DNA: TGTGCCAGTAGTATCATCAAGGGGCCCTCCTACGAGCAGTACTTC
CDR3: CASSIIKGPSYEQYF

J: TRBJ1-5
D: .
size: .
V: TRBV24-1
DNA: TGTGCCACCAGTGATAACGGACAGAATCAGCCCCAGCATTTT
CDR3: CATSDNGQNQPQHF

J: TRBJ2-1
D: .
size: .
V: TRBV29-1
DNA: TGCAGCTTAAGTCCCGCGGCAGCCCCAACCTACAATGAGCAGTTCTTC
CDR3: CSLSPAAAPTYNEQFF

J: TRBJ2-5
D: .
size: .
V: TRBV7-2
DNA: TGTGCCAGCAGCCACCAGTTAGAGACCCAGTACTTC
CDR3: CASSHQLETQYF

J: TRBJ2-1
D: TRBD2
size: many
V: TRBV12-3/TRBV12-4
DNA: TGTGCCAGCAGCCCTAGCGGGAGGTACAATGAGCAGTTCTTC
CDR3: CASSPSGRYNEQFF

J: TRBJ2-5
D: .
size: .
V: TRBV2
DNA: TGTGCCAGCTCCGGGGGGAGGGGGGAGACCCAGTACTTC
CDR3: CASSGGRGETQYF

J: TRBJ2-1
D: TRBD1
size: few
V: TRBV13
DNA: TGTGCCAGCAGCCGTGGGGCACAGGGGGCCTACAATGAGCAGTTCTTC
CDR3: CASSRGAQGAYNEQFF

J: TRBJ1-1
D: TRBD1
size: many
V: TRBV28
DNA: TGTGCCAGCACCCAGGGGGGCACGAACACTGAAGCTTTCTTT
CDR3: CASTQGGTNTEAFF

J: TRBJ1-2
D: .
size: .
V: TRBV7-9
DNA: TGTGCCAGCAGCCCAAATGTGGGGGCAGCCTATGGCTACACCTTC
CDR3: CASSPNVGAAYGYTF

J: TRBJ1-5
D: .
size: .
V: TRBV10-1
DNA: TGCGCCAGCAGCGCCCCTTATAGCAATCAGCCCCAGCATTTT
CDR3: CASSAPYSNQPQHF

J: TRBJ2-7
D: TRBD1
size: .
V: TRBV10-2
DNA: TGCGCCAGTACGGACAGGGGAGGCGAGCAGTACTTC
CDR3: CASTDRGGEQYF

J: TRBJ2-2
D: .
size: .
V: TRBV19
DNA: TGTGCCAGTAGTATTTTAGTCGGGGAGCTGTTTTTT
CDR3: CASSILVGELFF

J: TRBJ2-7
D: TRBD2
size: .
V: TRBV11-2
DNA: TGTGCCAGCAGCTCACCCCTTAGCGGGAGGGCCTTCGAGCAGTACTTC
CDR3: CASSSPLSGRAFEQYF

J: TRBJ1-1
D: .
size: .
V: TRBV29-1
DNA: TGCAGCGTTGAGTTAGATGGGAACACTGAAGCTTTCTTT
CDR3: CSVELDGNTEAFF

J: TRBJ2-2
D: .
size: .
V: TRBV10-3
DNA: TGTGCCATCAGTGATGGGTACGGGGGGCTGTTTTTT
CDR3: CAISDGYGGLFF

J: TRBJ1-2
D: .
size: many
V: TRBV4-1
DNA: TGCGCCAGCAGCCAATCTGGGTGGTCTAACTATGGCTACACCTTC
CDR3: CASSQSGWSNYGYTF

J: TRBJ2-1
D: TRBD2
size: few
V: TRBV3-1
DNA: TGTGCCAGCAGCCCCATGTTGAGTAGCGGGGGGGATTACAATGAGCAGTTCTTC
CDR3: CASSPMLSSGGDYNEQFF

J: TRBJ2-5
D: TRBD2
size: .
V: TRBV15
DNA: TGTGCCACCAGCAGAGGGGATAGCGGGGGAGGAGAGACCCAGTACTTC
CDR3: CATSRGDSGGGETQYF

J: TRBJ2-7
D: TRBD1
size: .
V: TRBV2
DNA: TGTGCCAGCAGTGCCTTCGGGACAGGGGGCGAGCAGTACTTC
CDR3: CASSAFGTGGEQYF

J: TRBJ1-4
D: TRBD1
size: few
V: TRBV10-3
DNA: TGTGCCATCAGTGAGGGACAGGGCAATGAAGAACCGTTTTTT
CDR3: CAISEGQGNEEPFF

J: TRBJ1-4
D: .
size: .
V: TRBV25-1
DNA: TGTGCCAGCAGAGAGAGGGGGGGTCGAGAAAAACTGTTTTTT
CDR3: CASRERGGREKLFF

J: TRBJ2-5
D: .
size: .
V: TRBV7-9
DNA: TGTGCCGGCGGCTTAATCGAGACCCAGTACTTC
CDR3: CAGGLIETQYF

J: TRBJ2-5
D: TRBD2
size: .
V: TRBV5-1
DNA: TGCGCCAGCAGCTTGGGTGGACTAGCGGGAGGCCTCCAAGAGACCCAGTACTTC
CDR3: CASSLGGLAGGLQETQYF

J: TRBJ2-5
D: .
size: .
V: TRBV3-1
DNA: TGTGCCAGCAGCCAAGAGATAACAGGGTGGACCCAGTACTTC
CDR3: CASSQEITGWTQYF

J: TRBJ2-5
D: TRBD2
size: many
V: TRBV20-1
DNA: TGCAGTGCTAGAGCTCCATTAGCGGGAGTCCAAGAGACCCAGTACTTC
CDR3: CSARAPLAGVQETQYF

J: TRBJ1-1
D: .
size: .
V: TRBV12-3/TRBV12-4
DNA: TGTGCCAGCAGTTTAACAGCCATGAACACTGAAGCTTTCTTT
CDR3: CASSLTAMNTEAFF

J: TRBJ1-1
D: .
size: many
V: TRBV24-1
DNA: TGTGCCACCAGGCCCGGACGGGCAATGAACACTGAAGCTTTCTTT
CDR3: CATRPGRAMNTEAFF

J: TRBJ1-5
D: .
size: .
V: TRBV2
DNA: TGTGCCAGCAGTGAATCCAGGGGCAATCAGCCCCAGCATTTT
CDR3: CASSESRGNQPQHF

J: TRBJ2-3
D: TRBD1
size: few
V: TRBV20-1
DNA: TGCAGCGGAGGACAGGGGTTTTTTGGCACAGATACGCAGTATTTT
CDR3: CSGGQGFFGTDTQYF

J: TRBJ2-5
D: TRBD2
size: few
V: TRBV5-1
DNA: TGCGCCAGCAGCCCGGGACTAGCGGGGGGCACTGGAGAGACCCAGTACTTC
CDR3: CASSPGLAGGTGETQYF

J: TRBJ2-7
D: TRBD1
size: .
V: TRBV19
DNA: TGTGCCAGTAGTAGACCGGGACAGAGCCTTTACGAGCAGTACTTC
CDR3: CASSRPGQSLYEQYF

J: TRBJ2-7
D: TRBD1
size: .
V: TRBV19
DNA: TGTGCCAGTAGTCATGGGCAGGGGGCGAGGGAGCAGTACTTC
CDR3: CASSHGQGAREQYF

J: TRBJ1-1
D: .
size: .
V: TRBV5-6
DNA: TGTGCCAGCAGCCGAGGGGGGGCGCGGAACACTGAAGCTTTCTTT
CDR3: CASSRGGARNTEAFF

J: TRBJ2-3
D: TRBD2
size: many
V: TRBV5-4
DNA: TGTGCCAGCAGCATGGGACTAGCGGGGGGGATAGATACGCAGTATTTT
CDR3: CASSMGLAGGIDTQYF

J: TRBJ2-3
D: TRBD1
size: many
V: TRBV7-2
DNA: TGTGCCAGCAGCCTTGGACAGGGGGCCAACACAGATACGCAGTATTTT
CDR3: CASSLGQGANTDTQYF

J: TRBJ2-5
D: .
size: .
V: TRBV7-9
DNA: TGTGCCAGCAGCTCGTTACTAAATCAAGAGACCCAGTACTTC
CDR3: CASSSLLNQETQYF

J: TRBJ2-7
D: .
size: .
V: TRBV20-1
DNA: TGCAGTGCTGAGGGAACCCGGGACCCCAGCTCCTACGAGCAGTACTTC
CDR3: CSAEGTRDPSSYEQYF

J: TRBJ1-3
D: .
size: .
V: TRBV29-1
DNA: TGCAGTGGGGGCGCCCCTGGAAACACCATATATTTT
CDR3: CSGGAPGNTIYF

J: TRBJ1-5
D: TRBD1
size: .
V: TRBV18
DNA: TGTGCCAGCTCGCAGGGGGGCGGATCCAATCAGCCCCAGCATTTT
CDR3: CASSQGGGSNQPQHF

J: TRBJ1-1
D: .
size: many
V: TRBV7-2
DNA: TGTGCCAGCAGCTTAGATGGCCCAGGGGACACTGAAGCTTTCTTT
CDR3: CASSLDGPGDTEAFF

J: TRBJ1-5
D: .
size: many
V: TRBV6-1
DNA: TGTGCCAGCAGCCTCGGGACTCAAGCAAATCAGCCCCAGCATTTT
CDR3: CASSLGTQANQPQHF

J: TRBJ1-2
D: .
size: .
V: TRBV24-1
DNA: TGCAGTGCCCCTTCGGACATCTTGGACTATGGCTACACCTTC
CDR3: CSAPSDILDYGYTF

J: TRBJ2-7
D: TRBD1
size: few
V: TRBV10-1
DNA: TGCGCCAGCAGTGAGAAGGGGGCCGGCTTACGCTACGAGCAGTACTTC
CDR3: CASSEKGAGLRYEQYF

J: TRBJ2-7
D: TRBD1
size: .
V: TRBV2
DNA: TGTGCCAGCAGTATAGAGGGGGCAGGGGAGCAGTACTTC
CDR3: CASSIEGAGEQYF